This T cell receptor beta chain was retrieved from a study of shared clonotypes between healthy human individuals. This clone was picked up a small number of times. Here immunoSEQ multiplex PCR was the method, and the copy in TCRdb shows in-frame clones only, minus some. Here the sample spans a few hundred thousand clones, around 80% being singletons. This CDR3 contains 12 residues. The germline V gene encodes CDR1 MNHNS and CDR2 SASEGT. V lost 6 bases and J lost 4, with 10 bases in between. The sequenced material came from PBMCs. This receptor was obtained from a woman between 40 and 55 years old in good health. Some clones in this sample may be carry-over from other donors' samples. The chain has TRBV6-1 and TRBJ2-7; D gene uncertain. The CDR3 nucleotides are TGTGCCAGCAGAACCCCTGCTTACGAGCAGTACTTC. This translates into CASRTPAYEQYF.